The sequence of this TCR beta chain was determined in a study of early T cells in non-severe SARS-CoV-2 infection (dated by TCRdb to the early 2020s). About the full investigation: Because TCR sequencing relied on bulk RNA taken from unsorted whole blood, pairing of alpha and beta chains was not possible. The research as a whole found: VDJdb matching was skewed toward anti-spike CD8 responses and likely underestimated virus-specific expansions by missing private and CD4 specificities.

V is pared back by 7 bases and J by 4 bases, with 20 bases lying between the germline termini. Reading the germline V gene (reference sequence) gives CDR1 LNHDA and CDR2 SQIVND. Including cysteine and phenylalanine, the CDR3 has 16 amino acids. The read is trimmed to its CDR3 DNA, 48 bases read in frame from base 1. The library was prepared using 5' RACE. Sequencing relied on a NextSeq 500. In the TCR library protocol, unique molecular identifiers were attached to individual cDNA molecules to correct for PCR bias and sequencing error. TCR alpha and beta chains were both sequenced, and the abundances of alpha and beta sequences in each sample were closely correlated with each other. The paper's data handling went like this. V gene, J gene and CDR3 annotation of TCR sequences was performed with Decombinator V4. TCRs were defined as expanded if a significant change between any two time points was detected under a Poisson model with p below 0.0001. TCR abundances were normalised to the total number of TCRs sequenced per sample and expressed as counts per million. MAIT TCRs were defined by TRAV1-2 paired with TRAJ12, TRAJ20 or TRAJ33, and iNKT TCRs by TRAV10 paired with TRAJ18. VDJdb, accessed 1 November 2021, was searched for CMV, EBV and SARS-CoV-2 annotated TCRs, with TCRs annotated for multiple antigens excluded. TCRdb reworked the public reads: Q25 trimming with fastp, MiXCR clone assembly, productive beta chains retained. One record per CDR3 amino acid sequence lists the most common genes and DNA. The V and J calls and clone size come from TCRdb's table, not from the authors' own analysis. This sample lists tens of thousands of distinct CDR3 sequences; around 15% were detected once. Around 3.6% of the sample comes from the top ten.

This clonotype was recorded a few times. Which antigen it targets is not known. Within one base of it there is no much larger clone, and no base qualities were kept. The study was a case-control design nested within a healthcare worker cohort in London, UK, with weekly nasopharyngeal swab PCR tests and blood sampling. Healthcare workers were recruited between 23 and 31 March 2020, during the week of the UK lockdown, and were followed weekly for up to about 16 weeks. The receptor was isolated from an adult who was a healthcare worker with PCR-confirmed SARS-CoV-2 infection or an uninfected control (not recorded which). The chain uses TRBV19 and TRBJ2-1; the D element might be TRBD1 or TRBD2, as each aligns at 5 bases. The source material was whole blood, sampled at baseline. The nucleotide sequence is TGTGCCAGTATGAGAACCTTGGGGACCGATTACAATGAGCAGTTCTTC. Protein translation: CASMRTLGTDYNEQFF.